This T cell receptor (beta chain) was retrieved from a study of blood T cells in healthy people across ages (dated by TCRdb to 2015 to 2017). For the wider study: Template switching captured roughly one uniquely barcoded TCR beta cDNA molecule per two T cells in model experiments. Age-related changes in TCR beta repertoire diversity were measured in the study by deep sequencing normalized with unique cDNA molecular identifiers. The donors were split into four age groups: young (average 16 years), middle-aged (around 40), aged (over 55) and long-lived (approximately 80). The study analyzed two additional independent replicas of 1 million unique cDNA reads from the same blood draw for two donors, one aged 18 to 30 and one aged 80 or older.

The investigation overall reported the following: Since profiling was done on bulk unsorted PBMCs, naive and antigen-experienced compartments could not be conclusively compared. Compared with the aged group, the long-lived group had more naive CD4+ T cells, fewer expanded clones and increased TCR diversity, a pattern suggesting age selection. Because donor CMV infection status was unknown, age-related changes in expanded clonotypes were potentially confounded. Estimates of total diversity based on one million sequenced T cells were considered lower bounds and underestimates. The percentage of naive T cells measured by flow cytometry correlated strongly with observed TCR beta diversity. Observed TCR beta diversity per million T cells fell roughly linearly with age, and a significant reduction was already apparent by age around 40.

Libraries were made using 5' RACE. Sequenced using an Illumina HiSeq 2500. A second roughly 7 to 11 cycle PCR used a sample-barcoded 5' primer and a J-beta primer mix. A unique molecular identifier was introduced onto each TCR beta cDNA molecule by a template-switch 5' adaptor carrying 12 random nucleotides. Each sample yielded at least 3 million CDR3-containing paired-end reads. First-strand cDNA synthesis was performed from all RNA using the Mint cDNA synthesis kit, with priming by a TRBC-specific oligonucleotide. After uracil-DNA glycosylase treatment, a first 18-cycle PCR used universal primers M1SS and BC2_uni_R on all cDNA. Concerning the study's data processing: Normalization of each sample was performed by random selection of 1 million high-quality reads, each carrying a distinct molecular identifier. Reads with shared molecular identifiers were discarded instead of being binned into consensus sequences. CDR3 identification, clonotype clustering and error correction used MiTCR with a Q25 quality threshold and the strictest error-elimination algorithm. A nonparametric unseen species model with Euler transformation was used to estimate a lower bound on total TCR beta diversity. Using fastp trimming at Q25 and MiXCR clonotype assembly, TCRdb reanalyzed the public sequencing data and kept in-frame beta chains. Every distinct CDR3 protein forms one entry, paired with its most common genes and DNA. TCRdb's processing, not the authors' own work, is the source of the V and J calls. This sample comprises about 1 million distinct CDR3 sequences, around 25% of them detected only once. The biggest ten clones account for around 0.75% of the sample.

Systemically healthy Caucasian individuals from Russia, around 39 in total and aged 6 to 90 years, were included as donors. Roughly 9 milliliters of peripheral blood were drawn from each donor into EDTA-treated Vacutainer tubes. Ficoll-Paque density-gradient centrifugation was used to isolate PBMCs, with at least 7 million obtained per sample. Trizol reagent was used to extract total RNA from the PBMCs, yielding at least 5.5 micrograms per sample. For every donor, flow cytometry on a PBMC aliquot measured the percentage of naive CD45RAhigh/CD27high T cells. With respect to this clonotype: Its antigen is still unknown. It has no much larger one-base neighbor in the sample; base qualities were not kept.

These same records also appear under a second study, on T cells of mothers and their children. The second study also describes: Nine systemically healthy Caucasian individuals served as donors, namely three mothers together with their six children. cDNA synthesis used all of the extracted RNA, with roughly 1.6 ug of RNA in each 15 ul reaction. In the second PCR, the M1S primer introduced both the sample barcodes and 2-4 random nucleotides. Over 8 million TCR beta CDR3 reads came from each mother, compared with around 3 million reads from each child. Thymic selection shapes the output of TCR recombination in a similar way in related and unrelated pairs, and inherited differences have a minor effect. Normalized repertoire overlap in related mother-child pairs was always slightly higher than in unrelated mother-child pairs, but the difference was never significant. No persistent microchimeric T cell clones were detected, at a sensitivity of 80 to 100 clones per million clonotypes. Deep NGS was used in the study to compare the TCR beta repertoires of mothers and children and to look for features that separate related mother-child pairs from unrelated individuals. Mothers averaged approximately 40 +/- 4 years of age and children averaged about 10 +/- 4 years. After adapters were ligated using NEBNext reagents, the libraries underwent 100+100 nt paired-end sequencing on an Illumina HiSeq 2000. Mother and child libraries were prepared a month apart and sequenced in separate runs to prevent cross-contamination. For each donor, somewhere between roughly 450,000 and 2,000,000 distinct TCR beta clonotypes were identified. Naive TCR beta clonotypes were estimated from low-frequency clonotypes matched to each donor's FACS-determined naive share, without sorting.

The receptor was derived from a girl aged 2 to 10 in good health. The sequencing sample was made of blood.

The DNA sequence is TGTGCCAGCACCTATAATGGACAGGGCAAAGGTACCCAGTACTTC. Its amino acids are CASTYNGQGKGTQYF. The chain is made from TRBV12-3 or TRBV12-4 and TRBJ2-5; the junction holds 8 bases that match TRBD1. Trimming accounts for 7 bases at V and 8 bases at J, while the number of junction bases matched to no gene is 15. Taken from cysteine to phenylalanine, the CDR3 has 15 residues. Only CDR3 DNA remains: 45 bases, in frame from the first base.